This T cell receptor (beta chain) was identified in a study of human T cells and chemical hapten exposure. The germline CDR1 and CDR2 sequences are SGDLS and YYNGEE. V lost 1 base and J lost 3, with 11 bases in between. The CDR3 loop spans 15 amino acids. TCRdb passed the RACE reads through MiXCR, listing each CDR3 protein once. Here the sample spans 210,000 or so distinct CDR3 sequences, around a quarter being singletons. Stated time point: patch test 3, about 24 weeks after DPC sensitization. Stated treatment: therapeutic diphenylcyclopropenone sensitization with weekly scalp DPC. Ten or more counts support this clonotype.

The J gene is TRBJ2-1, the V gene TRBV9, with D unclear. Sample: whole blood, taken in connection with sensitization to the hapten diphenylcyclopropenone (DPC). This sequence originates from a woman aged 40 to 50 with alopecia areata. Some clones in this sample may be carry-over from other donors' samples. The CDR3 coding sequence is TGTGCCAGCAGCGTAAGTGCCGACGTCTACAATGAGCAGTTCTTC. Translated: CASSVSADVYNEQFF.